Listed below are T cell receptor beta chains from one sample, sequenced in a study of CD8 T cells in cerebrospinal fluid in Alzheimer's disease. TCRdb reprocessed the 10x single-cell sequencing reads and reports one entry per CDR3 protein, with no DNA. The listing contains more than 1,500 distinct CDR3 sequences. Sequencing was done on a sample of cerebrospinal fluid. Source of these receptors: a human donor in good health. CDR3s include the opening cysteine and the closing phenylalanine or tryptophan. The size of a clone is reported for some rows only, either as once, few or many, or as a class for expanded clones.

v_gene	abundance	j_gene	CDR3aa
TRBV20-1	medium-sized	TRBJ1-5	CSARRQGGPNQPQHF
TRBV29-1	-	TRBJ2-7	CSVSAVGGGYEQYF
TRBV19	medium-sized	TRBJ2-7	CASSPRLAAWEQYF
TRBV19	medium-sized	TRBJ2-1	CASTPRLEPYNEQFF
TRBV2	medium-sized	TRBJ1-5	CASRVGDRQPQHF
TRBV12-3/TRBV12-4	medium-sized	TRBJ1-3	CASSLEQGGNTIYF
TRBV5-6	-	TRBJ1-3	CASSLGTGLPIYF
TRBV5-1	-	TRBJ1-3	CASSLGTGNTIYF
TRBV7-3	-	TRBJ2-7	CASSLMDRDDYEQYF
TRBV27	medium-sized	TRBJ2-3	CASSLFSGSTDTQYF
TRBV7-9	medium-sized	TRBJ2-5	CASSLARTVQETQYF
TRBV4-1	medium-sized	TRBJ1-6	CASSQLGPTHSPLHF
TRBV6-1	medium-sized	TRBJ2-5	CASIRTGGIGTQYF
TRBV9	-	TRBJ1-1	CASSVADGTGGTEAFF
TRBV20-1	medium-sized	TRBJ2-7	CSARTGTGYEQYF
TRBV5-1	medium-sized	TRBJ2-7	CASSSGSGAYEQYF
TRBV20-1	large	TRBJ2-5	CSATGTVQETQYF
TRBV11-2	large	TRBJ2-1	CASSQDWREHIPSYNEQFF
TRBV28	medium-sized	TRBJ2-7	CASRGTNSYEQYF
TRBV9	medium-sized	TRBJ2-7	CASSPWDRAHEQYF
TRBV28	medium-sized	TRBJ1-2	CASSPPTGYYGYTF
TRBV20-1	medium-sized	TRBJ2-1	CSARAGTGRNWVYNEQFF
TRBV20-1	large	TRBJ1-6	CSARLEGRGYSPLHF
TRBV3-1	large	TRBJ2-1	CASSQDARGDEQFF
TRBV10-3	medium-sized	TRBJ1-3	CAIRDDRGLRNTIYF
TRBV6-1	-	TRBJ1-1	CASMTGQAQSLEAFF
TRBV4-3	large	TRBJ2-1	CASSQGTGKGSNEQFF
TRBV19	medium-sized	TRBJ2-3	CASNEKGGPVDTQYF
TRBV4-1	medium-sized	TRBJ2-7	CASSQDFDRMQYF
TRBV2	-	TRBJ1-1	CASRNRKLVPEAFF
TRBV18	medium-sized	TRBJ2-5	CASSSSGYQETQYF
TRBV12-3/TRBV12-4	large	TRBJ2-3	CASSLRLIRTDTQYF
TRBV20-1	medium-sized	TRBJ2-1	CSARDQGLLQFF
TRBV20-1	medium-sized	TRBJ1-5	CSATVRTGYNQPQHF
TRBV6-2/TRBV6-3	large	TRBJ2-2	CASSPAGELFF
TRBV5-6	medium-sized	TRBJ2-1	CASTPPGLAGRVNKEQFF
TRBV20-1	medium-sized	TRBJ1-1	CSARVQGGTEAFF
TRBV20-1	medium-sized	TRBJ1-6	CSARVGGNNSPLHF